This T cell receptor beta chain was recovered during a study of blood T cell repertoires in COVID-19. Study-wide context: From T cells, B-cell-depleted T cells, or PBMCs came the material, which was cDNA or gDNA.

How the authors handled the data: By means of reference gene primer amplification, nucleated cell counts were estimated. Measured with immunoSEQ multiplex PCR; TCRdb has only the in-frame clones, and not every one. The DNA gave D and trimming, while V, J and clone size come from that table. The sample records about 120,000 clones, 60% to 85% being singletons. The sequenced material came from peripheral blood. The TCR sequence derives from a man aged 65 to 79 with acute or convalescent COVID-19.

The chain's CDR3 is CASSLDRFGGEAFF. The CDR3 coding sequence is TGCGCCAGCAGCCTGGACAGGTTCGGGGGGGAAGCTTTCTTT. V and J are TRBV5-1 and TRBJ1-1; 7 positions match TRBD1. This CDR3 region has 14 residues. The V segment lost 4 bases and the J segment 8 bases; nucleotides outside the gene matches: 11. CDR1 SGHRS and CDR2 YFSETQ come from the germline V gene.